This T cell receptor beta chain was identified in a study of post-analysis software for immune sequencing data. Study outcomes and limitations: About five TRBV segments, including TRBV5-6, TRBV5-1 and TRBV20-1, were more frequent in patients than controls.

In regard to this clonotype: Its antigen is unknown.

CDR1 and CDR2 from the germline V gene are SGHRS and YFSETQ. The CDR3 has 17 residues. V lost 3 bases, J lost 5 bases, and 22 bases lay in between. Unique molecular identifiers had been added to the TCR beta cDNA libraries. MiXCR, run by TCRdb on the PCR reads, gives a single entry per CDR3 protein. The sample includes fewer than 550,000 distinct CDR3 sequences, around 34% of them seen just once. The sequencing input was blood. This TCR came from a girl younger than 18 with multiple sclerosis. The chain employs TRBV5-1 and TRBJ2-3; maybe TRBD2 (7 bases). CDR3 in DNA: TGCGCCAGCAGCTCGCGGGCCCTCCGGGGAGGGGGAGATACGCAGTATTTT. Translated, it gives CASSSRALRGGGDTQYF.